Following are 20 T cell receptor beta chains from one sample sequenced in a study of regulatory T cells in long-lasting Graves disease. Combining iRepertoire HTBI primers with Arm-PCR of CDR3 regions, the authors built TCR beta libraries. Each CDR3 protein gets one entry after TCRdb re-called the multiplex PCR reads with MiXCR. The sample contains a few hundred thousand distinct CDR3 sequences, around 19% of which appear only once. The time point: newly diagnosed GD, antithyroid drugs for less than 3 months. Following extraction of RNA from PBMCs, that RNA was used to make the TCR library. The data also belong to a second study, concerning T cells in Graves' hyperthyroidism and ophthalmopathy.

Sequencing used peripheral blood mononuclear cells (PBMCs), obtained at new diagnosis, from a patient treated with antithyroid drugs. The origin of the receptors is a woman aged 25-40 years with Graves disease.

The V call is TRBV6-1, the J call TRBJ2-1, with D tentatively TRBD2 (6 bases). The CDR3 loop spans 18 amino acids. Germline V gene sequence: CDR1 MNHNS, CDR2 SASEGT. The V end was cut by 6 bases, the J end by 2 bases, with 23 bases between. The CDR3 sequence: CASRPIPSRRLAYNEQFF. For the CDR3, the DNA is TGTGCCAGCAGACCTATCCCATCCCGGCGACTAGCCTACAATGAGCAGTTCTTC.

This clonotype was recorded at least ten times. The chain links TRBV5-5 to TRBJ2-5; 7 nucleotides match TRBD2. This CDR3 region has 16 residues. Losses at the gene ends were 1 base for V and 2 bases for J; bases not matched to a gene: 8. Germline CDR1 and CDR2: SGHKS and YYEKEE (reference sequence). The CDR3 spells CASSLSVGGGQETQYF. The CDR3 DNA reads TGTGCCAGCAGCTTGAGTGTTGGGGGGGGGCAAGAGACCCAGTACTTC.

This clonotype has at least ten counts. The chain couples TRBV29-1 to TRBJ1-1; TRBD1 agrees at 11 bases. V shed 3 bases and J 2 bases; nucleotides not matched to a gene: 5. The CDR3 is 15 residues long. Germline V gene data show CDR1 as SQVTM and CDR2 as ANQGSEA. The CDR3 coding sequence is TGCAGCGTTGAGAAGGACAGGGGGCTTAACACTGAAGCTTTCTTT. Encoded protein: CSVEKDRGLNTEAFF.

This clonotype was detected many times. The chain links TRBV4-1 to TRBJ1-4; possible D gene TRBD1, 6 bases. Trimming removed 4 bases at V and 4 bases at J, with 19 bases between. The CDR3 runs 17 residues. Looked up from germline, CDR1 is MGHRA and CDR2 is YSYEKL. The CDR3 loop reads CASSREITGLNNEKLFF. Written as DNA, the CDR3 is TGCGCCAGCAGCCGTGAGATTACAGGGCTTAATAATGAAAAACTGTTTTTT.

This clonotype was seen repeatedly, ten times or more. CDR3 DNA sequence: TGTGCCAGCAGAACCGGGACGGGCGTATGGATCGGCTACACCTTC. It specifies CASRTGTGVWIGYTF. The J gene is TRBJ1-2, the V gene TRBV6-2 or TRBV6-3; possible D gene TRBD1, 5 bases. The CDR3 length is 15 residues. Germline V CDR1 and CDR2: MNHEY, SVGEGT. V shed 6 bases and J shed 8 bases, with 22 bases lying between them.

The CDR3 spells CSALGRTYEQYF. CDR3 bases: TGCAGCGCCCTTGGGAGAACCTACGAGCAGTACTTC. This sequence joins TRBV29-1 and TRBJ2-7; the D gene is possibly TRBD2 (5 bases). Trimming pared 7 bases from V and 2 bases from J, leaving 12 bases between. The CDR3 runs 12 residues. In germline, CDR1 is SQVTM, CDR2 ANQGSEA.

CDR3 protein: CASSAGQPTDTQYF. In DNA, the CDR3 is TGTGCCAGCAGTGCGGGACAGCCGACAGATACGCAGTATTTT. The chain links TRBV6-4 to TRBJ2-3; the match to TRBD1 covers 7 bases. Germline V gene lookup returns CDR1 MRHNA and CDR2 SNTAGT. The CDR3 is 14 amino acids. Unmatched junction bases numbered 4, after V lost 4 bases and J lost 3 bases.

This clonotype has ten or more counts. This chain joins TRBV6-5 and TRBJ1-1; D ambiguous. There are 15 residues in the CDR3. Deletions cut 0 bases from V and 0 bases from J, with 8 bases between. Germline-derived CDR1 and CDR2 are MNHEY and SVGAGI. CDR3: CASSYSPSMNTEAFF. CDR3 sequence (DNA): TGTGCCAGCAGTTACTCACCCTCAATGAACACTGAAGCTTTCTTT.

In this sample, this clonotype turned up many times. The chain links TRBV7-3 to TRBJ2-2; 12 nucleotides agree with TRBD2. The length of the CDR3 is 15 residues. Germline V gene lookup returns CDR1 SGHTA and CDR2 FQGTGA. With V trimmed by 4 bases and J by 9 bases, 6 bases remained unmatched. The CDR3 nucleotides are TGTGCCAGCAGCTCCTCTAGCGGGGGGGCCCGGGAGCTGTTTTTT. Translated: CASSSSSGGARELFF. The full variable domain, its missing parts supplied by reference TRBV7-3 and TRBJ2-2, is GAGVSQTPSNKVTEKGKYVELRCDPISGHTALYWYRQSLGQGPEFLIYFQGTGAADDSGLPNDRFFAVRPEGSVSTLKIQRTERGDSAVYLCASSSSSGGARELFFGEGSRLTVL.

In its sample, this clonotype was seen many times. The chain combines TRBV7-2 with TRBJ1-4; D gene unclear. The ends were cut back, 1 base at V and 4 bases at J, with 4 bases in the middle. CDR1 is SGHTA and CDR2 is FQGNSA in the germline V gene. The CDR3 runs 13 residues. CDR3 in amino acids: CASSLGINEKLFF. Written as DNA, the CDR3 is TGTGCCAGCAGCTTAGGGATTAATGAAAAACTGTTTTTT.

This clonotype was found a few times. This sequence joins TRBV6-1 and TRBJ2-2; the D is unclear. Trimming took 4 bases from V and 7 from J, leaving 10 bases between them. CDR1 and CDR2 (germline): MNHNS, SASEGT. This CDR3 comprises 13 residues. The CDR3 loop is CASSGMEVGELFF. The DNA of the CDR3 is TGTGCCAGCAGTGGTATGGAAGTCGGGGAGCTGTTTTTT.

This clonotype has at least ten counts. The V and J genes are TRBV2 and TRBJ2-1, with no clear D. This CDR3 is built from 12 residues. From germline, CDR1 is SNHLY and CDR2 FYNNEI. V lost 0 bases, J lost 9 bases, and 6 bases lay in between. The CDR3 region is CASSEARVEQFF. The CDR3 DNA sequence: TGTGCCAGCAGTGAAGCTAGGGTTGAGCAGTTCTTC.

This clonotype was counted ten times or more. V and J are TRBV5-1 and TRBJ1-1; D possibly corresponds to TRBD1 (5 bases). The germline V and J ends were trimmed by 4 bases and 6 bases, with 16 bases remaining between them. The CDR3 extends over 14 amino acids. Germline V CDR1 and CDR2: SGHRS, YFSETQ. The CDR3 is CASSPLGGSPEAFF. The CDR3 nucleotides are TGCGCCAGCAGCCCCCTTGGGGGATCACCTGAAGCTTTCTTT. Using reference TRBV5-1 and TRBJ1-1 for the parts outside the CDR3, the full variable domain is KAGVTQTPRYLIKTRGQQVTLSCSPISGHRSVSWYQQTPGQGLQFLFEYFSETQRNKGNFPGRFSGRQFSNSRSEMNVSTLELGDSALYLCASSPLGGSPEAFFGQGTRLTVV.

The chain recombines TRBV3-1 with TRBJ2-5, with D perhaps TRBD2 (6 bases). CDR3 length: 16 amino acids. From germline, CDR1 is LGHDT and CDR2 YNNKEL (reference sequence). The germline V and J ends were trimmed by 1 base and 3 bases, with 15 bases remaining between them. This CDR3 reads CASSQGAGGRKETQYF. CDR3 in DNA: TGTGCCAGCAGCCAAGGGGCCGGGGGAAGAAAAGAGACCCAGTACTTC.

The V call is TRBV7-3, the J call TRBJ2-2; D gene ambiguous. Trimming removed 6 bases at V and 6 bases at J, with 14 bases between. CDR3 size: 14 residues. Per the germline V gene, CDR1 is SGHTA and CDR2 is FQGTGA. The CDR3 DNA sequence: TGTGCCAGCAGGTTTAATGCGGCCCCCGGGGAGCTGTTTTTT. Translation gives CASRFNAAPGELFF.

This clonotype was detected ten times or more. J is TRBJ2-7 and V is TRBV7-2, with a possible D match to TRBD1 (6 bases). The germline CDR1 and CDR2 sequences are SGHTA and FQGNSA. The CDR3 length is 15 residues. Trimming cost V 3 bases and J 0 bases, with 12 bases left between them. The CDR3 DNA follows: TGTGCCAGCAGCTTCGATCGGGACACCTCCTACGAGCAGTACTTC. Translation gives CASSFDRDTSYEQYF.

This clonotype was seen many times. The V call is TRBV7-2, the J call TRBJ1-2, with 9 bases that match TRBD1. The germline V gene encodes CDR1 SGHTA and CDR2 FQGNSA. Trimming removed 2 bases from V and 2 bases from J; junction bases left unmatched: 3. The CDR3 extends over 15 amino acids. The CDR3: CASSLRDRDNYGYTF. The CDR3 nucleotides are TGTGCCAGCAGCTTAAGGGACAGGGACAACTATGGCTACACCTTC. The variable domain in full, completed from reference TRBV7-2 and TRBJ1-2, reads GAGVSQSPSNKVTEKGKDVELRCDPISGHTALYWYRQSLGQGLEFLIYFQGNSAPDKSGLPSDRFSAERTGGSVSTLTIQRTQQEDSAVYLCASSLRDRDNYGYTFGSGTRLTVV.

As for this clonotype: This likely comes from a read error, as the CDR3 has no conserved phenylalanine or tryptophan at its end. The genes are TRBV2 and TRBJ2-2; D remains unclear. The germline gives CDR1 SNHLY, CDR2 FYNNEI. The CDR3 has 13 residues. V lost 2 bases, J lost 6 bases, and 7 bases lay in between. The CDR3: CASSEKVPGELFV. CDR3 coding DNA: TGTGCCAGCAGTGAAAAGGTGCCCGGGGAGCTGTTTGTT.

This clonotype came up many times. V usage is TRBV9 and J usage is TRBJ2-1; 9 nucleotides line up with TRBD2. Germline V gene data show CDR1 as SGDLS and CDR2 as YYNGEE. The CDR3 runs 16 residues. V lost 4 bases to trimming and J lost 2 bases; unmatched junction nucleotides: 7. As DNA, the CDR3 is TGTGCCAGCAGCCCCCCGACTAGCGGAACCTACAATGAGCAGTTCTTC. As protein: CASSPPTSGTYNEQFF.

This clonotype came up many times. This chain connects TRBV20-1 to TRBJ2-1, with a weak D call TRBD2 (7 bases). CDR1 and CDR2 (germline): DFQATT, SNEGSKA (reference sequence). Trimming removed 0 bases at V and 6 bases at J, with 21 bases between. This CDR3 comprises 17 residues. In DNA form, the CDR3 reads TGCAGTGCTAGAGATCCAGTAAGGGGGGGGGCGGTCAATGAGCAGTTCTTC. This encodes CSARDPVRGGAVNEQFF.